The T cell receptor beta chain described here comes from a study of blood T cell repertoires in COVID-19. Whole-study context: T cells, B-cell-depleted T cells, or PBMCs supplied cDNA or gDNA.

There are 13 residues in the CDR3. The V end lost 0 bases, the J end lost 10 bases, and 7 bases lay between the germline ends. CDR1 is ENHRY, CDR2 SYGVKD, per germline. Study members were between 18 and 89 years old and lived in 24 US regions. Participants classified as exposed had met a COVID-19 case within 2 weeks before study entry. Original processing notes: Amplifying reference gene primers gave estimates of nucleated cell counts. Clones were sequenced by immunoSEQ multiplex PCR, and TCRdb holds only the in-frame ones, with some missing. That table is the source of V, J and clone size, and D and trimming were worked out from the DNA. In the table there are about 270,000 clones, around 93% of which are singletons.

This TCR was sampled from a man aged 40-55 years who had been exposed to COVID-19. Sequencing used PBMCs or T cells enriched from blood (not recorded which). The V and J genes are TRBV10-3 and TRBJ1-6; D not certain. CDR3 in DNA: TGTGCCATCAGTGAGTCGGAGGACTCACCCCTCCACTTT. Amino acids: CAISESEDSPLHF.